Below are 23 T cell receptor beta chains sequenced from a single sample in a study of identical twins. TCRdb ran MiXCR on the 5' RACE reads and lists one entry per CDR3 protein. The sample contains about 460,000 distinct CDR3 sequences, approximately 14% of which appear only once. This sample was also put to use in a study of yellow fever vaccine responses in identical twins.

The sample consisted of CD4+ T cells sorted from blood. Receptors originate from a woman aged 18-29 years in good health.

This CDR3 is CASSYSFTGELFF. In DNA, the CDR3 is TGTGCCAGCAGTTACTCCTTCACCGGGGAGCTGTTTTTT. The chain joins TRBV6-5 to TRBJ2-2; D remains unclear. There are 13 residues in the CDR3. V shed 0 bases and J shed 4 bases, with 3 bases lying between them. The V gene's germline CDR1 is MNHEY and CDR2 SVGAGI.

This clonotype was observed a few times. The J gene is TRBJ2-3, the V gene TRBV12-3 or TRBV12-4; D gene ambiguous. The CDR3 runs to 17 residues. V lost 5 bases and J 0 bases, leaving 18 bases between the germline ends. The CDR3 bases are TGTGCCAGCAGTCCTCAACCGACAAGATCAAGCACAGATACGCAGTATTTT. Amino acid sequence: CASSPQPTRSSTDTQYF.

This clonotype was recorded only once. V gene TRBV7-2 combines with J gene TRBJ2-1; perhaps TRBD2 as D (6 bases). Germline lookup yields CDR1 SGHTA and CDR2 FQGNSA. V gave up 2 bases and J gave up 3 bases, with 8 bases separating them. CDR3 length equals 14 residues. The chain's CDR3 is CASSLTGDYNEQFF. The CDR3 nucleotides are TGTGCCAGCAGCTTAACGGGAGACTACAATGAGCAGTTCTTC.

In its sample, this clonotype was seen a few times. The gene calls are TRBV20-1 and TRBJ2-7; D may be TRBD2 (6 bases). The CDR3 length is 13 residues. Trimming removed 6 bases from V and 4 bases from J, with 16 bases in between. The germline gives CDR1 DFQATT, CDR2 SNEGSKA (reference sequence). CDR3 nucleotide sequence: TGCAGTGCCGCTGGAGGGTTGGGTTACGAGCAGTACTTC. Its protein is CSAAGGLGYEQYF.

Concerning this clonotype: A much larger clone sits a single nucleotide away, making a read error possible. CDR3 amino acids: CASSRRGYNEQFF. In DNA form, the CDR3 reads TGTGCCAGCAGCCGACGGGGGTACAATGAGCAGTTCTTC. V is TRBV11-1 and J is TRBJ2-1; the D gene is possibly TRBD2 (6 bases). V was cut by 5 bases and J by 4 bases, with 9 bases left in between. The CDR3 is 13 residues long. Germline-derived CDR1 and CDR2 are SGHAT and FQDESV (reference sequence).

The chain joins TRBV7-8 to TRBJ2-4; TRBD2 matches 7 bases. This CDR3 has 17 residues. The germline V gene has CDR1 SGHVS and CDR2 FQNEAQ. V lost 4 bases, J lost 2 bases, and 11 bases stayed unmatched. CDR3: CASSYERERSTKNIQYF. CDR3 coding DNA: TGTGCCAGCAGCTATGAGCGGGAACGGTCGACCAAAAACATTCAGTACTTC.

The chain is built from TRBV5-1 and TRBJ1-1, with D possibly being TRBD1 (6 bases). The V gene's germline CDR1 is SGHRS and CDR2 YFSETQ. Between the trimmed V and J ends, which lost 1 base and 4 bases, there was a span of 14 bases. The CDR3 is 15 amino acids. CDR3 sequence: CASSLRAGEITEAFF. The CDR3 DNA is TGCGCCAGCAGCTTGAGGGCAGGGGAAATCACTGAAGCTTTCTTT.

In this sample, this clonotype turned up a few times. Its ends do not fully match the called genes, so a read error is possible. This rearrangement joins TRBV28 to TRBJ2-2, with TRBD1 identical over 10 bases. The CDR3 extends over 17 amino acids. Germline CDR1 and CDR2: MDHEN and SYDVKM. CDR3 sequence (DNA): TGTGCCAGCAGCTTATCGACAGGGGGCCTGTTATGGGGGGAGCTGTTTTTT. This sequence encodes CASSLSTGGLLWGELFF.

This clonotype was counted a few times. The CDR3 coding sequence is TGTGCCAGCAGATTCCAAGCGGGGAGCGTAGCCAATGAGCAGTTCTTC. This sequence encodes CASRFQAGSVANEQFF. The rearrangement uses TRBV7-2 and TRBJ2-1; TRBD2 aligns across 7 bases. This CDR3 spans 16 amino acids. Germline CDR1 and CDR2: SGHTA and FQGNSA. The J segment lost 6 bases and the V segment lost 6 bases, leaving 14 bases of the junction unmatched.

The V call is TRBV7-9, the J call TRBJ2-1; a weak D match, TRBD1 (6 bases). CDR1 is SEHNR, CDR2 FQNEAQ, per germline (reference sequence). The CDR3 runs 15 residues. V was pared by 5 bases and J by 3 bases, with 14 bases between. The CDR3: CASSPDRSLYNEQFF. CDR3 bases: TGTGCCAGCAGCCCAGACAGGTCCCTCTACAATGAGCAGTTCTTC.

J is TRBJ1-2 and V is TRBV25-1; D is unclear. Looked up from germline, CDR1 is MGHDK and CDR2 is SYGVNS. Trimming shortened V by 1 base and J by 3 bases, and 6 bases separated the two germline ends. This CDR3 spans 13 amino acids. The CDR3 nucleotides read TGTGCCAGCAGTGAATTAGATGACTATGGCTACACCTTC. Translation: CASSELDDYGYTF.

This clonotype was seen more than once but under ten times. The chain couples TRBV24-1 to TRBJ2-1; 11 bases agree with TRBD2. The CDR3 spans 15 residues. With V trimmed by 4 bases and J by 9 bases, 7 bases remained unmatched. The V gene's germline CDR1 is KGHDR and CDR2 SFDVKD. This CDR3 reads CATSDLLAGVSEQFF. In nucleotides, the CDR3 is TGTGCCACCAGTGACCTACTAGCGGGAGTTAGTGAGCAGTTCTTC.

The gene calls are TRBV20-1 and TRBJ2-7; D remains unclear. CDR3 length: 12 residues. The germline CDR1 and CDR2 sequences are DFQATT and SNEGSKA (reference sequence). V was shortened by 7 bases and J by 2 bases, with 12 bases between the two germline ends. The CDR3 reads CSGSGDPYEQYF. CDR3 nucleotide sequence: TGCAGTGGTTCTGGAGACCCCTACGAGCAGTACTTC.

V usage is TRBV6-2 or TRBV6-3 and J usage is TRBJ2-7, with a possible D match to TRBD1 (5 bases). Per germline, CDR1 MNHEY and CDR2 SVGEGT. The V end was cut by 6 bases, the J end by 7 bases, with 22 bases between. There are 15 residues in the CDR3. CDR3 in amino acids: CASRREAVGPGEQYF. The DNA of the CDR3 is TGTGCCAGCAGACGCGAGGCGGTAGGGCCAGGGGAGCAGTACTTC.

This clonotype was seen only a few times. The chain recombines TRBV12-3 or TRBV12-4 with TRBJ2-7; D call uncertain. The CDR3 is 13 amino acids. Between the trimmed V and J ends, which lost 6 bases and 0 bases, there was a span of 9 bases. The CDR3 DNA is TGTGCCAGCAGACATGACAACTCCTACGAGCAGTACTTC. Amino acids: CASRHDNSYEQYF.

The chain combines TRBV2 with TRBJ2-7, with D maybe TRBD2 (5 bases). Germline CDR1 and CDR2: SNHLY and FYNNEI. The CDR3 is made up of 13 amino acids. V shed 8 bases and J shed 0 bases, with 11 bases lying between them. CDR3: CASEDWGSYEQYF. CDR3 in DNA: TGTGCCAGCGAGGACTGGGGCTCCTACGAGCAGTACTTC.

This sequence joins TRBV6-1 and TRBJ2-2; D gene ambiguous. This CDR3 has 11 amino acids. Germline CDR1 reads MNHNS; CDR2 reads SASEGT. V lost 8 bases, J lost 5 bases, and 6 bases lay in between. In DNA form, the CDR3 reads TGTGCCAGCCAGGAGACCGGGGAGCTGTTTTTT. Its protein is CASQETGELFF.

This rearrangement joins TRBV28 to TRBJ2-7; D might be TRBD2 (6 bases). The germline V gene has CDR1 MDHEN and CDR2 SYDVKM. The ends were cut back, 6 bases at V and 9 bases at J, with 24 bases in the middle. CDR3 size: 15 residues. The CDR3 DNA sequence: TGTGCCAGCAGCCTTAACCCGTTGCGATTGGGGGGGCAGTACTTC. It is translated as CASSLNPLRLGGQYF.

This rearrangement joins TRBV12-5 to TRBJ2-5; D remains unclear. The V end was cut by 4 bases, the J end by 3 bases, with 9 bases between. The CDR3 has 13 residues. Germline lookup yields CDR1 LGHNT and CDR2 FRNRAP. CDR3 protein: CASGSTWEETQYF. CDR3 nucleotide sequence: TGTGCTAGTGGTTCGACTTGGGAAGAGACCCAGTACTTC.

This clonotype was seen a few times. This chain joins TRBV4-3 and TRBJ2-7; 7 bases align to TRBD1. V was clipped by 0 bases and J by 4 bases; unmatched bases: 6. Germline V gene sequence: CDR1 LGHNA, CDR2 YSLEER. The CDR3 loop spans 15 amino acids. The CDR3 region is CASSQDARGKYEQYF. The CDR3 bases are TGCGCCAGCAGCCAAGATGCCAGGGGGAAATACGAGCAGTACTTC.

This clonotype was detected a few times. The J gene is TRBJ2-5, the V gene TRBV7-9, with a tentative D call TRBD1 (6 bases). The CDR3 spans 12 residues. Germline assignment: CDR1 SEHNR and CDR2 FQNEAQ (reference sequence). Trimming stripped 5 bases from V and 5 bases from J, with 9 bases between. The CDR3 sequence is CASSGGAETQYF. Here the CDR3 DNA reads TGTGCCAGCAGCGGGGGCGCCGAGACCCAGTACTTC.

This clonotype was counted between two and nine times. The chain recombines TRBV5-1 with TRBJ2-3; 11 bases match TRBD2. The CDR3 is 16 residues long. Germline V gene lookup returns CDR1 SGHRS and CDR2 YFSETQ. V lost 3 bases to trimming and J lost 2 bases; unmatched junction nucleotides: 5. The CDR3: CASSSGLAELTDTQYF. CDR3 bases: TGCGCCAGCAGCTCGGGACTAGCGGAGCTCACAGATACGCAGTATTTT.

V and J are TRBV9 and TRBJ2-2; possible D gene TRBD1, 6 bases. V shed 1 base and J shed 7 bases, with 11 bases lying between them. CDR3 length equals 14 residues. The germline V gene encodes CDR1 SGDLS and CDR2 YYNGEE. This chain's CDR3 is CASSVLQGGGELFF. CDR3 coding DNA: TGTGCCAGCAGCGTACTACAGGGCGGCGGGGAGCTGTTTTTT.